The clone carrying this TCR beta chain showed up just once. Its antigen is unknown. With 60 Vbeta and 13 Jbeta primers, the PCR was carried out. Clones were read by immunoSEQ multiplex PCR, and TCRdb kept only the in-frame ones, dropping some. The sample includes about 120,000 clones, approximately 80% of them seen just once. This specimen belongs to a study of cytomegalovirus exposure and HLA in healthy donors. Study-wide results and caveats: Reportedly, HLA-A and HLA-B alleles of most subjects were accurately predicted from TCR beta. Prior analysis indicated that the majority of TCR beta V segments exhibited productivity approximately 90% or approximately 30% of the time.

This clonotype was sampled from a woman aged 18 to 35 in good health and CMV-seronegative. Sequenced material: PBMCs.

The CDR3 DNA reads TGTGCCAGCAGCGACCCAGGGGGCGTCTACGAGCAGTACTTC. Protein: CASSDPGGVYEQYF. The gene calls are TRBV13 and TRBJ2-7; 8 nucleotides align to TRBD1. Germline CDR1 is PRHDT and CDR2 is FYEKMQ (reference sequence). CDR3 size: 14 residues. The V and J ends lost 5 bases and 3 bases, in that order; junction bases with no gene match: 6.